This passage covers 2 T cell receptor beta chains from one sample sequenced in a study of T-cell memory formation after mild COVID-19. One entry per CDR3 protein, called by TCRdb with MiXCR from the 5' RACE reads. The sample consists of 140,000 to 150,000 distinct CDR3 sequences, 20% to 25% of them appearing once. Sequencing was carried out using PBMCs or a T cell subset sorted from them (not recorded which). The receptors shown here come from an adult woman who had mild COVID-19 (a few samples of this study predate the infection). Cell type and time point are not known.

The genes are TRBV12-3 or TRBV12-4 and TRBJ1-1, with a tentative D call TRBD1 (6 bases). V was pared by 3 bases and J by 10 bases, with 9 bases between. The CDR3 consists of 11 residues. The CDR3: CASSFGGTAFF. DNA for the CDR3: TGTGCCAGCAGTTTCGGGGGCACAGCTTTCTTT.

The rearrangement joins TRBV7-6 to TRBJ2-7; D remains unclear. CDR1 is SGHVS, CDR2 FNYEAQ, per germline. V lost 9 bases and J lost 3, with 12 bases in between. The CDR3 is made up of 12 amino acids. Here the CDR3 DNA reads TGTGCCAGAGGCGTGGAAATCTACGAGCAGTACTTC. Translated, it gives CARGVEIYEQYF.